One and the same sample provided the 26 T cell receptor beta chains below, sequenced in a study of T cells after yellow fever vaccination (dated by TCRdb to the late 2010s). This specimen's treatment or condition label, interpreted: live attenuated yellow fever vaccine strain. The method behind the library was 5' RACE. Sequenced on an Illumina HiSeq 2500. TCRdb trimmed the raw reads at Q25, called clones with MiXCR and kept productive beta chains. Each CDR3 protein appears once, grouped with its most common genes and DNA. This sample comprises hundreds of thousands of distinct CDR3 sequences, roughly 8.6% of them detected only once. The ten largest clonotypes hold 17% of the sample. The source was PBMCs, collected approximately 40 days after the first yellow fever vaccination. These receptors all stem from a man between 18 and 35 years old who received the YFV17D yellow fever vaccine.

As concerns this clonotype: A read error may produce the germline difference seen at one junction end. The V and J genes are TRBV7-7 and TRBJ1-4, with unresolved D. Germline V gene sequence: CDR1 SSHAT, CDR2 FNYEAQ (reference sequence). The CDR3 loop spans 15 amino acids. The CDR3 protein is CASSLLGGSNEKLFF. The DNA of the CDR3 is TGTGCTAGCAGCTTATTGGGAGGATCTAATGAAAAACTGTTTTTT.

This clonotype appeared many times. This chain uses TRBV28 with TRBJ2-7; D is unresolved. Looked up from germline, CDR1 is MDHEN and CDR2 is SYDVKM. Between the trimmed V and J ends, which lost 4 bases and 7 bases, there was a span of 8 bases. The CDR3 totals 11 residues. CDR3 amino acids: CASSSRHEQYV. DNA of the CDR3: TGTGCCAGCAGTTCCCGGCATGAGCAGTACGTC.

This clonotype has just a few counts. V is TRBV7-2 and J is TRBJ2-3, with D maybe TRBD2 (6 bases). The V and J ends lost 1 base and 4 bases respectively, with 15 bases between them. This CDR3 spans 16 amino acids. Germline V gene sequence: CDR1 SGHTA, CDR2 FQGNSA. This CDR3 reads CASSLGLSRGADTQYF. In DNA, the CDR3 is TGTGCCAGCAGCTTAGGACTATCGCGGGGCGCAGATACGCAGTATTTT.

This chain connects TRBV6-1 to TRBJ2-2; the D gene is possibly TRBD2 (6 bases). V was cut by 6 bases and J by 5 bases, with 22 bases left in between. Germline V gene lookup returns CDR1 MNHNS and CDR2 SASEGT. The CDR3 consists of 17 residues. The CDR3 loop is CASSLPPGTAFTGELFF. CDR3 in DNA: TGTGCCAGCAGCCTACCTCCCGGGACTGCTTTTACCGGGGAGCTGTTTTTT.

This clonotype was seen a handful of times. CDR3 bases: TGCGCCAGCAGCACAGAACGCGGGGGGGCAGATACGCAGTATTTT. Its protein is CASSTERGGADTQYF. The chain is built from TRBV4-1 and TRBJ2-3; 9 positions agree with TRBD2. V trimming: 5 bases; J trimming: 4 bases; junction bases outside the gene matches: 7. In germline, CDR1 is MGHRA, CDR2 YSYEKL. This CDR3 is 15 amino acids long.

This clonotype was recorded at least ten times. CDR3 sequence reads: CASSFGLRDMNTEAFF. The CDR3 coding sequence is TGCGCCAGCAGCTTTGGACTCCGGGACATGAACACTGAAGCTTTCTTT. The chain couples TRBV5-1 to TRBJ1-1; D perhaps matches TRBD1 (6 bases). Germline lookup yields CDR1 SGHRS and CDR2 YFSETQ. The CDR3 sequence is 16 residues long. V lost 2 bases to trimming and J lost 0 bases, with 14 bases between them.

The CDR3 DNA reads TGTGCCAGCAGCTCCATGGAGGGCTGGACTGAAGCTTTCTTT. Translation gives CASSSMEGWTEAFF. V is TRBV5-8 and J is TRBJ1-1, with unresolved D. With 3 bases removed from V and 5 bases from J, the gap between germline ends came to 14 bases. CDR1 and CDR2 (germline): SGHTS, YDEGEE. The CDR3 consists of 14 residues.

The chain carries TRBV12-3 or TRBV12-4 and TRBJ2-5, with D possibly matching TRBD2 (5 bases). Between the trimmed V and J ends, which lost 6 bases and 6 bases, there was a span of 11 bases. The length of the CDR3 is 12 residues. The CDR3 region has the DNA TGTGCCAGCAGCGGGGTAGGGCAGACCCAGTACTTC. Translation gives CASSGVGQTQYF.

V and J are TRBV5-1 and TRBJ1-1; maybe TRBD1 (5 bases). CDR3 length: 13 amino acids. In germline, CDR1 is SGHRS, CDR2 YFSETQ. V lost 4 bases and J 4 bases, leaving 11 bases between the germline ends. The CDR3 coding sequence is TGCGCCAGCAGCCAAAGGACACTCACTGAAGCTTTCTTT. Its protein product is CASSQRTLTEAFF.

The V call is TRBV6-2 or TRBV6-3, the J call TRBJ1-5; D remains unclear. CDR1 MNHEY and CDR2 SVGEGT come from the germline V gene. The germline V and J ends were trimmed by 6 bases and 3 bases, with 18 bases remaining between them. There are 16 residues in the CDR3. The CDR3 DNA is TGTGCCAGCAGCTCCCCCTTGGAGGCACCCAATCAGCCCCAGCATTTT. Its protein is CASSSPLEAPNQPQHF.

This clonotype turned up a few times. The V gene is TRBV5-6, the J gene TRBJ2-1, with D unclear. Trimming pared 2 bases from V and 8 bases from J, leaving 14 bases between. CDR1 is SGHDT, CDR2 YYEEEE, per germline. The CDR3 is 14 amino acids. CDR3 in amino acids: CASSFGVGVYEQFF. The DNA for the CDR3 is TGTGCCAGCAGCTTTGGGGTTGGCGTCTATGAGCAGTTCTTC.

This sequence joins TRBV27 and TRBJ2-7; TRBD1 matches 7 bases. Looked up from germline, CDR1 is MNHEY and CDR2 is SMNVEV (reference sequence). V was pared by 3 bases and J by 5 bases, with 7 bases of the junction left unmatched. The CDR3 consists of 14 residues. In DNA, the CDR3 is TGTGCCAGCAGTTTTAGACAGGGATCGAACGAGCAGTACTTC. Translated: CASSFRQGSNEQYF.

Only a few counts were recorded for this clonotype. The chain employs TRBV12-3 or TRBV12-4 and TRBJ1-2; 7 bases are a match to TRBD1. The junction had 7 bases not matched to a gene; V was cut back by 3 bases and J by 3 bases. CDR3 length: 15 residues. CDR3: CASSLYTGAYYGYTF. The CDR3 DNA reads TGTGCCAGCAGTTTGTACACAGGGGCCTACTATGGCTACACCTTC.

This clonotype was recorded many times. The rearrangement links TRBV2 to TRBJ2-3; TRBD2 might be the D (5 bases). CDR1 SNHLY and CDR2 FYNNEI come from the germline V gene. This CDR3 is built from 12 residues. V lost 7 bases and J 5 bases, leaving 10 bases between the germline ends. The DNA of the CDR3 is TGTGCCAGCAAGGAGGCGCAAGATACGCAGTATTTT. Encoded protein: CASKEAQDTQYF.

This clonotype was seen a few times. The gene calls are TRBV9 and TRBJ2-5, with 8 bases that match TRBD2. Losses at the gene ends were 3 bases for V and 1 base for J; bases not matched to a gene: 8. CDR1 and CDR2 from the germline V gene are SGDLS and YYNGEE. This CDR3 region has 16 residues. As DNA, the CDR3 is TGTGCCAGCAGCGCCGGCGGGACTAGTTCCCAAGAGACCCAGTACTTC. It specifies CASSAGGTSSQETQYF.

This clonotype was observed a few times. The chain joins TRBV5-1 to TRBJ2-4; the D gene is possibly TRBD1 (5 bases). The CDR3 runs to 12 residues. CDR1 and CDR2 from the germline V gene are SGHRS and YFSETQ. The V end was cut by 0 bases, the J end by 8 bases, with 6 bases between. In DNA, the CDR3 is TGCGCCAGCAGCTTGGAAGGGGACATTCAGTACTTC. Translating it yields CASSLEGDIQYF.

This clonotype was picked up a small number of times. The V call is TRBV5-6, the J call TRBJ1-6; D is undetermined. This CDR3 has 14 amino acids. V lost 4 bases to trimming and J lost 0 bases, with 5 bases between them. CDR1 is SGHDT and CDR2 is YYEEEE in the germline V gene. DNA of the CDR3: TGTGCCAGCAGCAGGAGCTCCTATAATTCACCCCTCCACTTT. It codes for CASSRSSYNSPLHF.

This sequence joins TRBV20-1 and TRBJ2-1, with D perhaps TRBD2 (5 bases). V gave up 5 bases and J gave up 2 bases, with 16 bases separating them. CDR1 and CDR2 (germline): DFQATT, SNEGSKA (reference sequence). The CDR3 runs 15 residues. The chain's CDR3 is CSAPERTATYNEQFF. CDR3 sequence (DNA): TGCAGTGCTCCCGAGCGGACCGCCACCTACAATGAGCAGTTCTTC.

The chain uses TRBV20-1 and TRBJ2-5; no clear D. The CDR3 is made up of 11 amino acids. Trimming took off 8 bases at V and 0 bases at J, with 7 bases between the two ends. Germline CDR1 reads DFQATT; CDR2 reads SNEGSKA (reference sequence). CDR3 nucleotide sequence: TGCAGTCTAGGGTACCAAGAGACCCAGTACTTC. It encodes CSLGYQETQYF.

The chain combines TRBV12-3 or TRBV12-4 with TRBJ2-1; D is perhaps TRBD2 (7 bases). Deletions cut 8 bases from V and 0 bases from J, with 20 bases between. This CDR3 has 17 amino acids. In DNA form, the CDR3 reads TGTGCCAGCTCAAAGGGGGAGGGCTTAAGCTCCTACAATGAGCAGTTCTTC. This translates into CASSKGEGLSSYNEQFF.

The V call is TRBV5-1, the J call TRBJ1-5, with D unresolved. Germline CDR1 is SGHRS and CDR2 is YFSETQ. Between the trimmed V and J ends, which lost 0 bases and 1 base, there was a span of 11 bases. This CDR3 comprises 16 residues. The DNA of the CDR3 is TGCGCCAGCAGCTTGGGTTCATCGGGAAGCAATCAGCCCCAGCATTTT. Its translation: CASSLGSSGSNQPQHF.

This clonotype occurred many times. The CDR3 region is CASSFTGIYQPQHF. CDR3 DNA sequence: TGTGCCAGCAGTTTTACAGGGATATATCAGCCCCAGCATTTT. The chain carries TRBV2 and TRBJ1-5; D perhaps matches TRBD1 (6 bases). Germline V gives CDR1 SNHLY, CDR2 FYNNEI. Trimming took off 5 bases at V and 5 bases at J, with 13 bases between the two ends. The CDR3 has 14 residues.

This chain joins TRBV2 and TRBJ1-5, with 12 bases fitting TRBD1. The ends lost 5 bases at V and 1 base at J; junction bases unmatched: 12. CDR3 size: 19 residues. The germline CDR1 and CDR2 sequences are SNHLY and FYNNEI. Here the CDR3 DNA reads TGTGCCAGCAGTTATACGGGGACAGGGGGCGCGAGGAGCAATCAGCCCCAGCATTTT. Its translation: CASSYTGTGGARSNQPQHF.

V usage is TRBV6-2 or TRBV6-3 and J usage is TRBJ2-5; TRBD1 aligns across 8 bases. V gave up 7 bases and J gave up 5 bases; unmatched junction bases: 3. The germline CDR1 and CDR2 sequences are MNHEY and SVGEGT. The CDR3 has 12 amino acids. CDR3 in DNA: TGTGCCAGCAATCGACAGGGGGAGACCCAGTACTTC. This encodes CASNRQGETQYF.

This clonotype has a handful of counts. The chain has TRBV29-1 and TRBJ1-1; TRBD1 matches 8 bases. There are 14 residues in the CDR3. V lost 6 bases, J lost 4 bases, and 10 bases stayed unmatched. CDR1 and CDR2 from the germline V gene are SQVTM and ANQGSEA. This chain's CDR3 is CSVPGRGRGTEAFF. CDR3 nucleotides: TGCAGCGTCCCCGGCAGGGGGCGCGGCACTGAAGCTTTCTTT. Combining the CDR3 with reference TRBV29-1 and TRBJ1-1 gives the whole variable domain SAVISQKPSRDICQRGTSLTIQCQVDSQVTMMFWYRQQPGQSLTLIATANQGSEATYESGFVIDKFPISRPNLTFSTLTVSNMSPEDSSIYLCSVPGRGRGTEAFFGQGTRLTVV.

Only a few counts were recorded for this clonotype. The V call is TRBV27, the J call TRBJ2-3; D tentatively fits TRBD1 or TRBD2 (5 bases each). The CDR3 sequence is 12 residues long. The germline V gene encodes CDR1 MNHEY and CDR2 SMNVEV (reference sequence). V was cut by 6 bases and J by 5 bases, with 9 bases left in between. The CDR3 loop is CASRGDEDTQYF. CDR3 coding DNA: TGTGCCAGCAGAGGGGACGAAGATACGCAGTATTTT.